This entry lists 14 T cell receptor beta chains sequenced from one sample in a study of neurological immune-mediated disorders. TCRdb reanalysed the 5' RACE reads using MiXCR and keeps one entry per CDR3 protein. This table holds fewer than 110,000 distinct CDR3 sequences, 11% found once. The time point denotes: longitudinal time-point 3. The material sequenced was PBMCs. The receptors here all came from a female donor with HTLV-1-associated myelopathy (HAM/TSP).

The genes are TRBV6-5 and TRBJ2-7; D not resolved. Germline CDR1 MNHEY, CDR2 SVGAGI. Trimming removed 2 bases at V and 4 bases at J, with 9 bases between. This CDR3 is built from 13 residues. CDR3 in DNA: TGTGCCAGCAGTTACAGGGTTGGGTACGAGCAGTACTTC. Its protein is CASSYRVGYEQYF.

This clonotype showed up many times. This chain uses TRBV27 with TRBJ2-6; D unresolved. Germline V gene data show CDR1 as MNHEY and CDR2 as SMNVEV (reference sequence). There are 15 residues in the CDR3. Trimming took off 6 bases at V and 1 base at J, with 10 bases between the two ends. CDR3 residues: CASRREPSGANVLTF. CDR3 in DNA: TGTGCCAGCAGACGAGAACCTTCTGGGGCCAACGTCCTGACTTTC.

Worth noting for this clonotype: This clone may be a read error of a much larger clone one base away. J is TRBJ2-5 and V is TRBV7-9; TRBD2 is a possible D gene (7 bases). Germline loops: CDR1 SEHNR, CDR2 FQNEAQ (reference sequence). This CDR3 has 14 residues. In DNA form, the CDR3 reads TGTGCCAGCAAGGGGGGGGTTGGGGAAGAGACCAAGTACTTC. Translating gives CASKGGVGEETKYF.

In regard to this clonotype: This may arise from a read error, as a much more abundant clone is one base away. The genes are TRBV9 and TRBJ2-1; TRBD1 matches at 7 bases. The germline gives CDR1 SGDLS, CDR2 YYNGEE. CDR3 length: 15 amino acids. The junction had 4 bases not matched to a gene; V was cut back by 0 bases and J by 4 bases. CDR3 sequence reads: CASSVVVTGYNEQFF. The CDR3 nucleotides are TGTGCCAGCAGCGTAGTTGTGACAGGGTACAATGAGCAGTTCTTC.

This chain's CDR3 is CASSLELLAKNIQYF. The CDR3 DNA sequence: TGTGCCAGCAGCTTGGAACTACTAGCCAAAAACATTCAGTACTTC. The V and J genes are TRBV5-5 and TRBJ2-4; no reliable D call. Between the trimmed V and J ends, which lost 0 bases and 0 bases, there was a span of 7 bases. The CDR3 covers 15 residues. The V gene's germline CDR1 is SGHKS and CDR2 YYEKEE (reference sequence).

The V gene is TRBV4-1, the J gene TRBJ2-1; 12 nucleotides line up with TRBD2. The CDR3 covers 16 residues. Losses at the gene ends were 1 base for V and 4 bases for J; bases not matched to a gene: 2. CDR1 MGHRA and CDR2 YSYEKL come from the germline V gene. Here the CDR3 reads CASSQGGLAGYNEQFF. CDR3 sequence (DNA): TGCGCCAGCAGCCAAGGTGGACTAGCGGGATACAATGAGCAGTTCTTC.

This clonotype was observed at least ten times. This chain joins TRBV24-1 and TRBJ2-2; D is uncertain. Germline V gene data show CDR1 as KGHDR and CDR2 as SFDVKD. Trimming stripped 3 bases from V and 1 base from J, with 11 bases between. This CDR3 region has 16 residues. Here the CDR3 DNA reads TGTGCCACCAGTGATGAGTTGGTACAGAACACCGGGGAGCTGTTTTTT. Its protein is CATSDELVQNTGELFF.

In its sample, this clonotype was seen a few times. V is TRBV5-1 and J is TRBJ2-1; 9 bases fit TRBD2. The CDR3 length is 16 residues. V was clipped by 3 bases and J by 4 bases; unmatched bases: 8. Germline loops: CDR1 SGHRS, CDR2 YFSETQ. The CDR3 region is CASSSLAGTQYNEQFF. Here the CDR3 DNA reads TGCGCCAGCAGCTCCCTAGCGGGGACTCAATACAATGAGCAGTTCTTC.

This clonotype was observed a single time. The germline gene is not matched at one end of the junction; a read error may be the cause. The V call is TRBV28, the J call TRBJ2-3; D unclear. CDR3 length: 14 residues. Per germline, CDR1 MDHEN and CDR2 SYDVKM. The CDR3 reads CASSLVTVPDTPYF. CDR3 in DNA: TGTGCCAGCAGCTTAGTTACAGTGCCAGATACGCCGTATTTT.

The sample holds many counts of this clonotype. The rearrangement links TRBV28 to TRBJ2-5, with D perhaps matching TRBD2 (7 bases). Germline V CDR1 and CDR2: MDHEN, SYDVKM. The CDR3 covers 13 residues. With 10 bases removed from V and 1 base from J, the gap between germline ends came to 13 bases. The CDR3 is CATFRGAQETQYF. CDR3 in DNA: TGTGCCACCTTCCGGGGGGCCCAAGAGACCCAGTACTTC.

This clonotype occurred many times. This chain uses TRBV10-3 with TRBJ2-3; D assignment may be TRBD1 or TRBD2 (5 bases each). The ends were cut back, 11 bases at V and 1 base at J, with 10 bases in the middle. The CDR3 spans 12 residues. Germline values: CDR1 ENHRY, CDR2 SYGVKD. CDR3 sequence (DNA): TGTGCCGTGAGGGGTGGCACAGATACGCAGTATTTT. Its translation: CAVRGGTDTQYF.

This clonotype showed up many times. The gene calls are TRBV7-2 and TRBJ2-7; D unclear. CDR1 is SGHTA and CDR2 is FQGNSA in the germline V gene. V was trimmed by 0 bases and J by 0 bases, leaving 6 bases between them. There are 14 residues in the CDR3. The CDR3 coding sequence is TGTGCCAGCAGCTTAGCTACCCTCTCCTACGAGCAGTACTTC. This translates into CASSLATLSYEQYF.

This clonotype was recorded many times. This sequence joins TRBV5-1 and TRBJ2-7; TRBD2 aligns across 11 bases. This CDR3 spans 14 amino acids. Germline-derived CDR1 and CDR2 are SGHRS and YFSETQ. The V and J ends lost 1 base and 3 bases, in that order; junction bases with no gene match: 0. This chain's CDR3 is CASSLTSGGYEQYF. CDR3 sequence (DNA): TGCGCCAGCAGCTTGACTAGCGGGGGCTACGAGCAGTACTTC.

This clonotype was detected only a few times. This chain uses TRBV2 with TRBJ2-3; the D gene is possibly TRBD2 (6 bases). Germline lookup yields CDR1 SNHLY and CDR2 FYNNEI. V lost 7 bases to trimming and J lost 2 bases, with 16 bases between them. The CDR3 consists of 15 residues. This chain's CDR3 is CASIGGRGATDTQYF. The CDR3 DNA reads as TGTGCCAGCATCGGCGGGCGCGGGGCCACAGATACGCAGTATTTT.